The rows below give T cell receptor beta chains drawn from one sample of a study of identical twins. TCRdb redid the calling of the 5' RACE reads with MiXCR, one entry per CDR3 protein. The sample yields some 230,000 distinct CDR3 sequences, 6.5% seen once. This same sample was also taken into another study, of T cells expressing NK-cell markers.

Specimen: CD8+ T cells sorted from blood. These receptors originate from a woman aged 18-35 years in good health. Both conserved end residues are part of each CDR3. The order of the fields is clone size, V gene, D gene, J gene, CDR3 DNA, CDR3 protein. The D gene is left open where the match is weak. The size field is filled for only some rows; it gives once, few, many or a size class.

abundance: many
v_gene: TRBV12-3/TRBV12-4
d_gene: -
j_gene: TRBJ2-7
CDR3nt: TGTGCCAGCAGTTTAGCACTTTCCGGATCCTACGAGCAGTACTTC
CDR3aa: CASSLALSGSYEQYF

abundance: -
v_gene: TRBV30
d_gene: TRBD2
j_gene: TRBJ2-1
CDR3nt: TGTGCCTGGAGTGTAGGACTAGCGGACAATGAGCAGTTCTTC
CDR3aa: CAWSVGLADNEQFF

abundance: few
v_gene: TRBV5-1
d_gene: -
j_gene: TRBJ1-2
CDR3nt: TGCGCCAGCAGCCCCGGGGGAGTGGATGGCTACACCTTC
CDR3aa: CASSPGGVDGYTF

abundance: many
v_gene: TRBV12-3/TRBV12-4
d_gene: -
j_gene: TRBJ1-2
CDR3nt: TGTGCCAGCAGACGCACGCAGGGGCGGGATGGCTACACCTTC
CDR3aa: CASRRTQGRDGYTF

abundance: -
v_gene: TRBV13
d_gene: TRBD2
j_gene: TRBJ2-5
CDR3nt: TGTGCCAGCAGCCCCCAGGATAGCGGGAGGGGTGGGACCCAGTACTTC
CDR3aa: CASSPQDSGRGGTQYF

abundance: few
v_gene: TRBV5-6
d_gene: -
j_gene: TRBJ2-7
CDR3nt: TGTGCCAGCAGCGGGGACACTTATCATTCCTACGAGCAGTACTTC
CDR3aa: CASSGDTYHSYEQYF

abundance: -
v_gene: TRBV2
d_gene: -
j_gene: TRBJ2-5
CDR3nt: TGTGCCAGGTTTGGACGGGGTTCTCAAGAGACCCAGTACTTC
CDR3aa: CARFGRGSQETQYF

abundance: few
v_gene: TRBV7-9
d_gene: TRBD2
j_gene: TRBJ2-3
CDR3nt: TGTGCCAGCAGCGCCCGGACTAGTACGTTTCCAGATACGCAGTATTTT
CDR3aa: CASSARTSTFPDTQYF

abundance: -
v_gene: TRBV5-6
d_gene: -
j_gene: TRBJ2-7
CDR3nt: TGTGCCAGCAGCGGTACCGCCGGGATCCTCTACGAGCAGTACTTC
CDR3aa: CASSGTAGILYEQYF

abundance: few
v_gene: TRBV4-1
d_gene: -
j_gene: TRBJ2-3
CDR3nt: TGCGCCAGCAGCCAAGGGGCTACCCCAGATACGCAGTATTTT
CDR3aa: CASSQGATPDTQYF

abundance: few
v_gene: TRBV6-5
d_gene: TRBD2
j_gene: TRBJ2-2
CDR3nt: TGTGCCAGCAGTTACTCGAGGCTAGCGGGGAACACCGGGGAGCTGTTTTTT
CDR3aa: CASSYSRLAGNTGELFF

abundance: -
v_gene: TRBV20-1
d_gene: -
j_gene: TRBJ1-2
CDR3nt: TGCGGGTCTCCAGGAACGAATGGCTACACCTTC
CDR3aa: CGSPGTNGYTF

abundance: -
v_gene: TRBV20-1
d_gene: TRBD1
j_gene: TRBJ1-6
CDR3nt: TGCAGTGCTATCGCTGGACAGGCGTCACCCCTCCACTTT
CDR3aa: CSAIAGQASPLHF

abundance: -
v_gene: TRBV2
d_gene: -
j_gene: TRBJ2-7
CDR3nt: TGTGCCAGCACCCCGGGACTCTCCTACGAGCAGTACTTC
CDR3aa: CASTPGLSYEQYF

abundance: few
v_gene: TRBV5-1
d_gene: -
j_gene: TRBJ1-1
CDR3nt: TGCGCCAGCAGCTTACCAGCGAACACTGAAGCTTTCTTT
CDR3aa: CASSLPANTEAFF

abundance: few
v_gene: TRBV6-2/TRBV6-3
d_gene: -
j_gene: TRBJ1-5
CDR3nt: TGTGCCAGCAGTCCTATTCCGGGAAGTAATCAGCCCCAGCATTTT
CDR3aa: CASSPIPGSNQPQHF